The 26 T cell receptor beta chains below come from one sample, sequenced in a study of human T cells and chemical hapten exposure. TCRdb redid the calling of the RACE reads with MiXCR, one entry per CDR3 protein. Found here are fewer than 95,000 distinct CDR3 sequences, 10% of them singletons; the top ten hold roughly 2.4%. The time point here: patch test 1, 2 weeks after DPC sensitization. Treatment of the sample: therapeutic diphenylcyclopropenone sensitization with weekly scalp DPC. Material: whole blood, obtained in connection with sensitization to the hapten diphenylcyclopropenone (DPC). These receptors all come from a man in his forties with alopecia areata. Some clones in this sample may be carry-over from other donors' samples.

This clonotype was picked up many times. J is TRBJ2-5 and V is TRBV18; D is unclear. Germline CDR1 and CDR2: KGHSH and LQKENI. The CDR3 is 15 amino acids. V lost 2 bases to trimming and J lost 2 bases, with 12 bases between them. The CDR3 reads CASSPGLGIQETQYF. The CDR3 coding sequence is TGTGCCAGCTCACCAGGGTTGGGGATACAAGAGACCCAGTACTTC.

This sequence joins TRBV7-2 and TRBJ2-5; possible D gene TRBD2, 6 bases. The ends were cut back, 5 bases at V and 5 bases at J, with 21 bases in the middle. This CDR3 contains 16 residues. CDR1 and CDR2 (germline): SGHTA, FQGNSA. Written as DNA, the CDR3 is TGTGCCAGCAGCCCCCCGGGACTCCCGATCGTTGAGACCCAGTACTTC. Its translation: CASSPPGLPIVETQYF.

The chain employs TRBV7-2 and TRBJ1-2; D not certain. V dropped 4 bases and J dropped 8 bases, with 11 bases sitting between them. This CDR3 contains 12 residues. Germline CDR1 reads SGHTA; CDR2 reads FQGNSA. The CDR3 sequence is CASSSSGNGYTF. The CDR3 DNA reads TGTGCCAGCAGCTCATCCGGCAACGGCTACACCTTC.

This clonotype was seen many times. The rearrangement uses TRBV5-5 and TRBJ1-1, with D uncertain. This CDR3 spans 14 amino acids. Trimming removed 3 bases from V and 1 base from J, with 10 bases in between. The germline V gene has CDR1 SGHKS and CDR2 YYEKEE (reference sequence). In DNA, the CDR3 is TGTGCCAGCAGCTGGCAAGCTTCGAACACTGAAGCTTTCTTT. As protein: CASSWQASNTEAFF.

This clonotype turned up a few times. The chain joins TRBV29-1 to TRBJ2-5; perhaps TRBD1 as D (5 bases). The CDR3 is 13 amino acids. V was pared by 4 bases and J by 5 bases, with 14 bases between. Germline V gene lookup returns CDR1 SQVTM and CDR2 ANQGSEA. The CDR3 loop reads CSVGAGSRETQYF. Written as DNA, the CDR3 is TGCAGCGTTGGAGCAGGGTCGCGGGAGACCCAGTACTTC.

This clonotype appeared a few times. The J gene is TRBJ2-1, the V gene TRBV7-6; TRBD2 matches at 11 bases. The CDR3 has 17 residues. Trimming removed 5 bases from V and 0 bases from J; junction bases left unmatched: 6. Germline V gene data show CDR1 as SGHVS and CDR2 as FNYEAQ. The CDR3: CASSLGGTSGSYNEQFF. DNA of the CDR3: TGTGCCAGCAGCCTCGGGGGGACTAGCGGCTCCTACAATGAGCAGTTCTTC.

The chain recombines TRBV3-1 with TRBJ2-1; weak D call: TRBD2 (6 bases). Trimming removed 0 bases at V and 6 bases at J, with 15 bases between. The CDR3 runs 16 residues. Germline-derived CDR1 and CDR2 are LGHDT and YNNKEL (reference sequence). Here the CDR3 DNA reads TGTGCCAGCAGCCAAGATTCGGAGGGCCGGGGCAATGAGCAGTTCTTC. It specifies CASSQDSEGRGNEQFF.

This clonotype was observed at least ten times. The V call is TRBV6-5, the J call TRBJ2-1; D not resolved. Trimming stripped 0 bases from V and 6 bases from J, with 18 bases between. CDR1 MNHEY and CDR2 SVGAGI come from the germline V gene. The CDR3 totals 17 residues. The CDR3 DNA reads TGTGCCAGCAGTTACTCGTTATCAGCGAGAAGGGTCAATGAGCAGTTCTTC. Translated: CASSYSLSARRVNEQFF.

The chain uses TRBV6-2 or TRBV6-3 and TRBJ2-2; maybe TRBD2 (6 bases). Germline-derived CDR1 and CDR2 are MNHEY and SVGEGT. This CDR3 region has 15 residues. V lost 2 bases to trimming and J lost 4 bases, with 11 bases between them. The CDR3 region is CASSYGQGGTGELFF. CDR3 coding DNA: TGTGCCAGCAGTTACGGGCAGGGAGGCACCGGGGAGCTGTTTTTT.

The table lists this clonotype with a few counts. V usage is TRBV5-1 and J usage is TRBJ1-4, with 8 positions matching TRBD1. Germline loops: CDR1 SGHRS, CDR2 YFSETQ. V trimming: 3 bases; J trimming: 2 bases; junction bases outside the gene matches: 6. The CDR3 length is 16 residues. CDR3 loop: CASSSKGQGTNEKLFF. The CDR3 DNA reads as TGCGCCAGCAGCTCGAAAGGACAGGGTACTAATGAAAAACTGTTTTTT. The whole variable domain, filled in from reference TRBV5-1 and TRBJ1-4, reads KAGVTQTPRYLIKTRGQQVTLSCSPISGHRSVSWYQQTPGQGLQFLFEYFSETQRNKGNFPGRFSGRQFSNSRSEMNVSTLELGDSALYLCASSSKGQGTNEKLFFGSGTQLSVL.

The chain is built from TRBV30 and TRBJ2-1; the match to TRBD2 covers 7 bases. Germline loops: CDR1 GTSNPN, CDR2 SVGIG (reference sequence). This CDR3 region has 12 residues. Trimming cost V 4 bases and J 7 bases; bases outside gene matches: 4. The CDR3 coding sequence is TGTGCCTGGACCCTAGCGGAGAATGAGCAGTTCTTC. Translating it yields CAWTLAENEQFF. The whole variable domain, remainder taken from reference TRBV30 and TRBJ2-1, is SQTIHQWPATLVQPVGSPLSLECTVEGTSNPNLYWYRQAAGRGLQLLFYSVGIGQISSEVPQNLSASRPQDRQFILSSKKLLLSDSGFYLCAWTLAENEQFFGPGTRLTVL.

This clonotype has only a few counts. The V gene is TRBV7-2, the J gene TRBJ2-2; the D call may be TRBD1 or TRBD2 (5 bases each). Trimming removed 0 bases from V and 8 bases from J, with 10 bases in between. Germline values: CDR1 SGHTA, CDR2 FQGNSA. The CDR3 totals 14 residues. CDR3 loop: CASSLAGARGELFF. In DNA form, the CDR3 reads TGTGCCAGCAGCTTAGCCGGGGCCCGGGGGGAGCTGTTTTTT.

As regards this clonotype: Compared with germline, one end of the junction differs, possibly owing to a read error. The rearrangement joins TRBV7-2 to TRBJ2-5; 15 positions agree with TRBD2. The CDR3 spans 17 residues. The germline V gene encodes CDR1 SGHTA and CDR2 FQGNSA. The CDR3, as DNA: TGTGCCAGCAGCTCCGGACTAGCGGGAGGGGGACGAAAGACCAAGTACTTC. This gives the protein CASSSGLAGGGRKTKYF.

This clonotype was recorded many times. The chain recombines TRBV3-1 with TRBJ2-6; TRBD2 matches at 14 bases. CDR3 length equals 20 residues. Per germline, CDR1 LGHDT and CDR2 YNNKEL (reference sequence). The V and J ends lost 6 bases and 1 base, in that order; junction bases with no gene match: 11. The CDR3, as DNA: TGTGCCAGCAGTCGCACTACAGGGACTAGCGGGAGTTCTGGGGCCAACGTCCTGACTTTC. This codes for CASSRTTGTSGSSGANVLTF.

This clonotype was observed a handful of times. This chain uses TRBV3-1 with TRBJ2-5; D not resolved. Per the germline V gene, CDR1 is LGHDT and CDR2 is YNNKEL (reference sequence). The CDR3 totals 11 residues. Trimming pared 3 bases from V and 1 base from J, leaving 0 bases between. CDR3 sequence reads: CASSHQETQYF. The CDR3 nucleotides read TGTGCCAGCAGCCACCAAGAGACCCAGTACTTC.

The genes are TRBV29-1 and TRBJ1-1; no clear D. The V gene's germline CDR1 is SQVTM and CDR2 ANQGSEA. Trimming removed 7 bases at V and 5 bases at J, with 14 bases between. The CDR3 totals 12 residues. CDR3 in DNA: TGCAGCGGTACGATGAGCGTAACTGAAGCTTTCTTT. This codes for CSGTMSVTEAFF. The complete variable domain, with remaining parts taken from reference TRBV29-1 and TRBJ1-1, reads SAVISQKPSRDICQRGTSLTIQCQVDSQVTMMFWYRQQPGQSLTLIATANQGSEATYESGFVIDKFPISRPNLTFSTLTVSNMSPEDSSIYLCSGTMSVTEAFFGQGTRLTVV.

There are many counts of this clonotype. The V call is TRBV7-9, the J call TRBJ2-3; D possibly matches TRBD1 or TRBD2 (5 bases each). Germline lookup yields CDR1 SEHNR and CDR2 FQNEAQ (reference sequence). V shed 6 bases and J shed 4 bases, with 17 bases lying between them. The CDR3 has 15 amino acids. CDR3 sequence reads: CASRDPGRHPDTQYF. The DNA of the CDR3 is TGTGCCAGCAGAGATCCGGGACGCCACCCAGATACGCAGTATTTT.

This chain uses TRBV29-1 with TRBJ2-5; either TRBD1 or TRBD2 may supply D (5 bases each). Trimming took 3 bases from V and 2 from J, leaving 13 bases between them. The V gene's germline CDR1 is SQVTM and CDR2 ANQGSEA. There are 14 residues in the CDR3. The CDR3 here is CSVDAGTVQETQYF. The CDR3 DNA reads as TGCAGCGTTGATGCCGGGACCGTACAAGAGACCCAGTACTTC. The complete variable domain, with remaining parts taken from reference TRBV29-1 and TRBJ2-5, reads SAVISQKPSRDICQRGTSLTIQCQVDSQVTMMFWYRQQPGQSLTLIATANQGSEATYESGFVIDKFPISRPNLTFSTLTVSNMSPEDSSIYLCSVDAGTVQETQYFGPGTRLLVL.

This clonotype was recorded at least ten times. This sequence joins TRBV24-1 and TRBJ1-2; 9 bases map to TRBD1. This CDR3 comprises 14 residues. CDR1 KGHDR and CDR2 SFDVKD come from the germline V gene. V lost 4 bases to trimming and J lost 5 bases; unmatched junction nucleotides: 4. As DNA, the CDR3 is TGTGCCACCAGTGAATCACAGGGGGCGTATGGCTACACCTTC. Its protein is CATSESQGAYGYTF.

There are many counts of this clonotype. This chain connects TRBV5-4 to TRBJ2-3; 9 bases map to TRBD1. Germline loops: CDR1 SGHNT, CDR2 YYREEE (reference sequence). CDR3 length equals 15 residues. Germline trimming cut 4 bases from V and 3 bases from J; bases unmatched to any gene: 6. In DNA form, the CDR3 reads TGTGCCAGCAGCATGGGACAGGGCAGGACAGATACGCAGTATTTT. This encodes CASSMGQGRTDTQYF.

V and J are TRBV29-1 and TRBJ1-2, with TRBD1 matching over 7 bases. This CDR3 has 12 residues. Germline assignment: CDR1 SQVTM and CDR2 ANQGSEA. V lost 6 bases, J lost 8 bases, and 9 bases stayed unmatched. CDR3 residues: CSVRGQLEGYTF. The CDR3 nucleotides read TGCAGCGTAAGGGGACAGTTGGAAGGCTACACCTTC.

This clonotype was detected many times. The chain combines TRBV11-2 with TRBJ2-3; no clear D gene. CDR1 is SGHAT and CDR2 is FQNNGV in the germline V gene. The CDR3 totals 13 residues. Trimming shortened V by 1 base and J by 7 bases, and 9 bases separated the two germline ends. CDR3 sequence: CASSLAEQHTQYF. Here the CDR3 DNA reads TGTGCCAGCAGCTTAGCGGAACAACATACGCAGTATTTT.

The table lists this clonotype with many counts. The CDR3 sequence is CASSLQVYNSPLHF. The DNA of the CDR3 is TGTGCCAGCAGTCTACAGGTCTATAATTCACCCCTCCACTTT. This sequence joins TRBV6-6 and TRBJ1-6, with TRBD1 as a possible D gene (5 bases). Germline lookup yields CDR1 MNHNY and CDR2 SVGAGI (reference sequence). This CDR3 contains 14 residues. Trimming left V 5 bases short and J 3 bases short, with 8 bases between.

This clonotype was counted between two and nine times. The chain recombines TRBV29-1 with TRBJ2-7; TRBD1 or TRBD2 may be the D gene (5 bases each). The V end was cut by 5 bases, the J end by 3 bases, with 11 bases between. CDR1 and CDR2 (germline): SQVTM, ANQGSEA. This CDR3 has 12 residues. The CDR3 DNA reads TGCAGCGTTACCGGGACCGGCTACGAGCAGTACTTC. Residues: CSVTGTGYEQYF.

Worth noting for this clonotype: It may be a read error: a sequence one base away is much more abundant. The genes are TRBV7-9 and TRBJ2-6, with D maybe TRBD1 (5 bases). The CDR3 totals 20 residues. Germline lookup yields CDR1 SEHNR and CDR2 FQNEAQ (reference sequence). CDR3 in amino acids: CASSLAYRELKSSGAKVLTF. The CDR3 DNA reads TGTGCCAGCAGCTTAGCCTACAGAGAACTAAAATCCTCTGGGGCCAAAGTCCTGACTTTC.

The chain employs TRBV6-5 and TRBJ2-7, with D possibly being TRBD1 or TRBD2 (5 bases each). CDR3 length: 13 amino acids. The V end was cut by 6 bases, the J end by 6 bases, with 15 bases between. Germline V gene lookup returns CDR1 MNHEY and CDR2 SVGAGI. CDR3 DNA: TGTGCCAGCAGGGAACTGGGGGAAACCGAGCAGTACTTC. Residues: CASRELGETEQYF.